The 2 T cell receptor beta chains below all came from one sample that was sequenced in a study of cytomegalovirus exposure and HLA in healthy donors. PCR primers comprised 60 Vbeta and 13 Jbeta primers. Produced via immunoSEQ multiplex PCR; TCRdb's table is partial and in-frame only. This sample yields about 170,000 clones, of which 76% are seen a single time; 0.75% to 0.8% belongs to the top ten. Sequencing used PBMCs. These receptor sequences come from a female donor in good health and CMV-seronegative.

This clone appeared a few times. Other DNA sequences in this specimen translate into the identical CDR3. This sequence joins TRBV9 and TRBJ1-2; D may be TRBD1 (5 bases). V was shortened by 0 bases and J by 5 bases, with 11 bases between the two germline ends. The CDR3 runs to 14 residues. The germline V gene has CDR1 SGDLS and CDR2 YYNGEE. The CDR3 spells CASSVEGAGYGYTF. In DNA, the CDR3 is TGTGCCAGCAGCGTAGAAGGGGCTGGATATGGCTACACCTTC.

The chain is built from TRBV18 and TRBJ2-7, with 7 bases lining up with TRBD1. Germline V gene lookup returns CDR1 KGHSH and CDR2 LQKENI. The CDR3 sequence is 16 residues long. Germline trimming cut 4 bases from V and 2 bases from J; bases unmatched to any gene: 11. The DNA for the CDR3 is TGTGCCAGCTCACTACTGGGGGACAGTGGAACCTACGAGCAGTACTTC. Protein sequence: CASSLLGDSGTYEQYF.